This TCR beta chain came from a study of T cells after posttransplantation cyclophosphamide. The CDR3 is 13 residues long. V gave up 11 bases and J gave up 4 bases; unmatched junction bases: 8. Germline V lookup: CDR1 LNHDA, CDR2 SQIVND (reference sequence). The assay was immunoSEQ multiplex PCR, and TCRdb's table has in-frame clones only and misses some. The sample yields some 54,000 clones, 94% seen once. The receptor's source is a woman in her thirties in good health and a related stem cell transplant donor. V usage is TRBV19 and J usage is TRBJ2-1, with 7 bases fitting TRBD1. The sequenced sample was PBMCs. The CDR3 is CASRQGRYNEQFF. CDR3 sequence (DNA): TGTGCCTCTAGACAGGGTCGTTACAATGAGCAGTTCTTC.